This TCR beta chain was recorded in a study of shared clonotypes between healthy human individuals. Study results and limitations: Naive subsets, compared against memory subsets, generally had larger estimated richness values.

Sequencing was performed with immunoSEQ multiplex PCR; in TCRdb, only in-frame clones are kept and a portion is missing. The profile covers some 2,500,000 clones, with around 93% appearing a single time and around 0.35% taken by the ten largest. This clone came up once. The antigen remains unidentified. The length of the CDR3 is 11 residues. The germline CDR1 and CDR2 sequences are DFQATT and SNEGSKA (reference sequence). V usage is TRBV20-1 and J usage is TRBJ2-5; perhaps D is TRBD1 or TRBD2 (6 bases each). The DNA matches TRBJ2-7 better at its end, which makes the J call doubtful. The material sequenced was naive CD4+ T cells from PBMCs. This sample's subset: CD45RA+ positively selected. The TCR was taken from a man aged 18 to 30 in good health. Some clones in this sample may be carry-over from other donors' samples. This CDR3 reads CSAMGGHEQYF. In DNA form, the CDR3 reads TGCAGTGCTATGGGGGGCCACGAGCAGTACTTC.